The 18 T cell receptor beta chains presented below share a single source sample, sequenced in a study of PD-1 blockade in classical Hodgkin lymphoma. Sequencing was performed with immunoSEQ multiplex PCR; in TCRdb, only in-frame clones are kept and a portion is missing. This repertoire shows fewer than 13,000 clones, approximately 88% found once; its top ten account for approximately 1.5%. The time point is: cycle 4 day 1 (C4D1), after five to seven weeks of nivolumab. Every patient had relapsed following autologous stem cell transplantation, and cohorts differed in brentuximab vedotin exposure. Magnetic negative selection served to purify CD4+ T cells out of PBMCs that had been thawed. This specimen consisted of CD4+ T cells from blood, obtained before the fourth cycle of nivolumab. The receptors derive from a human donor with classical Hodgkin lymphoma.

V usage is TRBV28 and J usage is TRBJ2-3, with 8 bases aligning to TRBD2. Germline lookup yields CDR1 MDHEN and CDR2 SYDVKM. The CDR3 totals 15 residues. The V gene end was trimmed by 2 bases and the J gene end by 7 bases; junction bases not matched to a gene: 8. For the CDR3, the DNA is TGTGCCAGCAGTTTAGCTGCTAGCGGGTCCCATACGCAGTATTTT. Translation: CASSLAASGSHTQYF.

The chain combines TRBV7-2 with TRBJ2-7; 9 bases are shared with TRBD2. The CDR3 runs 19 residues. Trimming removed 5 bases from V and 0 bases from J; junction bases left unmatched: 17. Germline V gene sequence: CDR1 SGHTA, CDR2 FQGNSA. The CDR3 loop reads CASSPRLASGDPSSYEQYF. CDR3 nucleotide sequence: TGTGCCAGCAGCCCGAGGTTGGCTAGCGGGGACCCTAGCTCCTACGAGCAGTACTTC.

J is TRBJ1-2 and V is TRBV6-5, with TRBD1 as a possible D gene (5 bases). The CDR3 is 12 amino acids. In germline, CDR1 is MNHEY, CDR2 SVGAGI. With 7 bases removed from V and 6 bases from J, the gap between germline ends came to 12 bases. The CDR3 here is CASTSGSDGYTF. Here the CDR3 DNA reads TGTGCCAGCACGTCAGGGAGCGATGGCTACACCTTC.

The chain uses TRBV29-1 and TRBJ1-2, with 7 bases lining up with TRBD1. After removal of 6 bases from V and 7 bases from J, the junction contained 8 bases not matched to a gene. Germline CDR1 and CDR2: SQVTM and ANQGSEA. The CDR3 sequence is 12 residues long. CDR3: CSVAGGERGYTF. The CDR3 nucleotides are TGCAGCGTGGCAGGGGGGGAGCGTGGCTACACCTTC.

This rearrangement joins TRBV30 to TRBJ2-6; D may be TRBD2 (5 bases). This CDR3 has 13 amino acids. V was trimmed by 3 bases and J by 3 bases, leaving 6 bases between them. Germline values: CDR1 GTSNPN, CDR2 SVGIG (reference sequence). CDR3 in amino acids: CAWSRDGANVLTF. The CDR3 nucleotides read TGTGCCTGGAGCCGGGATGGGGCCAACGTCCTGACTTTC. Supplemented by reference TRBV30 and TRBJ2-6, the full variable domain reads SQTIHQWPATLVQPVGSPLSLECTVEGTSNPNLYWYRQAAGRGLQLLFYSVGIGQISSEVPQNLSASRPQDRQFILSSKKLLLSDSGFYLCAWSRDGANVLTFGAGSRLTVL.

The chain has TRBV27 and TRBJ1-1; the D gene is possibly TRBD1 (5 bases). The CDR3 sequence is 14 residues long. The V and J ends lost 2 bases and 4 bases respectively, with 11 bases between them. Per the germline V gene, CDR1 is MNHEY and CDR2 is SMNVEV (reference sequence). In DNA form, the CDR3 reads TGTGCCAGCAGTTTAGGTAGGGGTTTCACTGAAGCTTTCTTT. Its protein product is CASSLGRGFTEAFF.

The V call is TRBV7-8, the J call TRBJ2-4; the D gene is possibly TRBD2 (6 bases). This CDR3 contains 13 residues. From germline, CDR1 is SGHVS and CDR2 FQNEAQ. Trimming took 5 bases from V and 5 from J, leaving 10 bases between them. CDR3 nucleotides: TGTGCCAGCAGCCACTGGGGGGAAAACATTCAGTACTTC. Encoded protein: CASSHWGENIQYF.

The V gene is TRBV7-6, the J gene TRBJ2-1; unclear D gene. There are 13 residues in the CDR3. The V end lost 3 bases, the J end lost 10 bases, and 13 bases lay between the germline ends. Germline values: CDR1 SGHVS, CDR2 FNYEAQ. As DNA, the CDR3 is TGTGCCAGCAGCTTCCTTTTTGTTGGGGAGCAGTTCTTC. Protein sequence: CASSFLFVGEQFF.

The rearrangement links TRBV11-2 to TRBJ1-4, with 8 bases matching TRBD1. The CDR3 totals 14 residues. Germline CDR1 SGHAT, CDR2 FQNNGV. V lost 4 bases to trimming and J lost 7 bases; unmatched junction nucleotides: 5. As DNA, the CDR3 is TGTGCCAGCAGCTCCGGACAGGGAGTTGAAAAACTGTTTTTT. Its protein is CASSSGQGVEKLFF.

This clone was seen only once. V and J are TRBV28 and TRBJ1-4; TRBD1 matches at 7 bases. This CDR3 comprises 14 residues. Germline CDR1 reads MDHEN; CDR2 reads SYDVKM. V shed 4 bases, J shed 8 bases, and the junction held 7 bases outside the gene matches. The CDR3 here is CASSSGQDPEKLFF. For the CDR3, the DNA is TGTGCCAGCAGTTCTGGACAGGACCCCGAAAAACTGTTTTTT.

The V and J genes are TRBV25-1 and TRBJ1-2; D is ambiguous. Germline CDR1 and CDR2: MGHDK and SYGVNS. Trimming pared 4 bases from V and 8 bases from J, leaving 11 bases between. This CDR3 has 12 amino acids. This chain's CDR3 is CASSAGIRGYTF. CDR3 bases: TGTGCCAGCAGTGCGGGGATCCGAGGCTACACCTTC.

A word on this clone: The CDR3 ends on some other residue instead of the conserved phenylalanine or tryptophan, so this is likely a read error. V gene TRBV5-6 combines with J gene TRBJ1-2; no firm D call. The CDR3 runs to 14 residues. V was cut by 0 bases and J by 0 bases, with 6 bases left in between. Germline V lookup: CDR1 SGHDT, CDR2 YYEEEE. CDR3 sequence: CASSLDTANYGYTL. The CDR3 region has the DNA TGTGCCAGCAGCTTGGACACAGCTAACTATGGCTACACCCTC.

The chain couples TRBV15 to TRBJ1-2; D gene unclear. CDR3 length: 13 residues. The germline V gene encodes CDR1 LNHNV and CDR2 YYDKDF (reference sequence). Trimming removed 9 bases from V and 3 bases from J, with 14 bases in between. CDR3 sequence: CATWGFQDYGYTF. In DNA, the CDR3 is TGTGCCACTTGGGGTTTTCAGGACTATGGCTACACCTTC.

This chain joins TRBV30 and TRBJ1-1; 8 bases are shared with TRBD1. The germline V gene encodes CDR1 GTSNPN and CDR2 SVGIG (reference sequence). The CDR3 runs 13 residues. Germline trimming cut 0 bases from V and 8 bases from J; bases unmatched to any gene: 5. The CDR3 reads CAWSVPGGAEAFF. The CDR3 region has the DNA TGTGCCTGGAGTGTTCCAGGGGGCGCGGAAGCTTTCTTT. Full variable domain (remainder filled in from reference TRBV30 and TRBJ1-1): SQTIHQWPATLVQPVGSPLSLECTVEGTSNPNLYWYRQAAGRGLQLLFYSVGIGQISSEVPQNLSASRPQDRQFILSSKKLLLSDSGFYLCAWSVPGGAEAFFGQGTRLTVV.

This clone showed up just a few times. The V and J genes are TRBV9 and TRBJ2-1; D is ambiguous. Germline CDR1 is SGDLS and CDR2 is YYNGEE. The CDR3 covers 14 residues. V was trimmed by 1 base and J by 8 bases, leaving 13 bases between them. In DNA, the CDR3 is TGTGCCAGCAGCGTACGGTTGGAAAGAGATGAGCAGTTCTTC. Translating gives CASSVRLERDEQFF. Full variable domain (rest looked up from reference TRBV9 and TRBJ2-1): DSGVTQTPKHLITATGQRVTLRCSPRSGDLSVYWYQQSLDQGLQFLIQYYNGEERAKGNILERFSAQQFPDLHSELNLSSLELGDSALYFCASSVRLERDEQFFGPGTRLTVL.

The chain combines TRBV7-2 with TRBJ2-3, with a weak D call TRBD2 (5 bases). Trimming took 1 base from V and 0 from J, leaving 8 bases between them. Per the germline V gene, CDR1 is SGHTA and CDR2 is FQGNSA. This CDR3 spans 15 amino acids. The CDR3 coding sequence is TGTGCCAGCAGCTTAGATCGCGGGAGCACAGATACGCAGTATTTT. It translates to CASSLDRGSTDTQYF.

The chain uses TRBV7-6 and TRBJ2-7; TRBD2 matches at 8 bases. The V gene end was trimmed by 8 bases and the J gene end by 3 bases; junction bases not matched to a gene: 9. CDR1 is SGHVS, CDR2 FNYEAQ, per germline. CDR3 size: 14 residues. CDR3 protein: CASSPAGDIYEQYF. The CDR3 DNA follows: TGTGCCAGCTCCCCAGCGGGAGATATCTACGAGCAGTACTTC.

V gene TRBV7-2 combines with J gene TRBJ2-3; D may be TRBD2 (6 bases). CDR1 SGHTA and CDR2 FQGNSA come from the germline V gene. Trimming pared 5 bases from V and 4 bases from J, leaving 19 bases between. The CDR3 contains 16 residues. The CDR3 region has the DNA TGTGCCAGCAGCCCTAGACCCCGGGAGAGGCCAGATACGCAGTATTTT. Amino acids: CASSPRPRERPDTQYF. Full variable domain (rest looked up from reference TRBV7-2 and TRBJ2-3): GAGVSQSPSNKVTEKGKDVELRCDPISGHTALYWYRQSLGQGLEFLIYFQGNSAPDKSGLPSDRFSAERTGGSVSTLTIQRTQQEDSAVYLCASSPRPRERPDTQYFGPGTRLTVL.